This T cell receptor (beta chain) was identified during a study of T cells after yellow fever vaccination. Notes on the study in general: Abundant clonotypes from the bulk population could have been carried over as contaminants into FACS-sorted repertoires.

Making TCR cDNA involved 5'RACE template switching, which added UMIs and a universal primer site. TCRdb reprocessed the 5' RACE reads via MiXCR and lists one record per CDR3 protein. The sample lists hundreds of thousands of distinct CDR3 sequences; 9% to 15% were seen once. This clonotype was counted a few times. Its antigen is unknown. Germline assignment: CDR1 KGHSH and CDR2 LQKENI. V dropped 0 bases and J dropped 4 bases, with 7 bases sitting between them. The CDR3 covers 14 residues. The V gene is TRBV18, the J gene TRBJ2-1; D is ambiguous. This specimen consisted of PBMCs, obtained on the day of the yellow fever booster vaccination. This clonotype originated in a man aged 25-45 years who received the YFV17D yellow fever vaccine. The CDR3 region is CASSPPANYNEQFF. The CDR3 bases are TGTGCCAGCTCACCACCTGCAAATTACAATGAGCAGTTCTTC.